This T cell receptor beta chain was identified during a study of a mutant IDH1 vaccine in newly diagnosed glioma (dated by TCRdb to the early 2020s). As for the study more broadly: In the chemotherapy-containing groups, vaccination started alongside temozolomide cycles, whereas in patients who had radiotherapy alone it started 4-6 weeks after radiotherapy. Of the roughly 30 treated patients, around 62% were male and approximately 38% were female, and a mean age of 40.4 years was recorded. The week-35 safety follow-up took place at visit V12, and the week-47 end of study took place at visit V13. Six visits were used for peripheral blood collection: V03 (baseline), V05, V07, V10, V12 and V13. Longitudinal TCRB deep sequencing was done for 25 treated patients, wherever samples were available for exploratory analyses. Before enrollment, patients had received standard therapy of radiotherapy alone, temozolomide alone, or radiochemotherapy with temozolomide; most received the combination.

This specimen's time point label, per the study, means: week 35, safety follow-up. Each vaccine dose, consisting of 300 ug of a 20-mer mutant IDH1 peptide in Montanide, was administered subcutaneously with topical imiquimod. Patients received eight vaccinations in weeks 1, 3, 5, 7, 11, 15, 19 and 23, corresponding to visits V03 through V10. All donors had newly diagnosed IDH1-mutant astrocytomas of WHO grade 3 or 4 that showed loss of nuclear ATRX. The samples were drawn from NOA16, a multicentre, single-arm, open-label phase I trial in Germany that tested a mutant IDH1 peptide vaccine in humans for the first time. Genomic DNA for TCRB sequencing was isolated from EDTA blood with the DNeasy Blood and Tissue Kit. To note about this clone: Its cognate antigen has yet to be identified. Nothing much larger sits one base from this clone, and base qualities are not available.

Overall results and qualifications from the work: Pseudoprogression appeared unrelated to alterations in the top peripheral T cell clonotypes detected by TCRB sequencing. The authors stated that sample limitations prevented analyses of patient blood samples from being reproduced. Vaccine-induced immune responses across multiple MHC alleles were detected in 90% to 95% of patients. PBMC samples for TCRB deep sequencing were selected based on availability.

Library preparation used the immunoSEQ multiplex PCR assay. Rearranged TCR beta chain sequences were amplified using the hsTCRB Kit according to the manufacturer's protocol. An Illumina MiSeq was used to sequence the TCRB libraries. As for how the authors treated the data: The proprietary platform of the kit vendor was used for demultiplexing, trimming and gene mapping. The table comes from immuneACCESS by way of TCRdb, which keeps in-frame sequences with V and J called. Part of the clones is missing from these tables; in studies checked, under half for an unresolved V gene and the rest for unknown reasons. V and J calls and clone size follow that table, whereas D and trimming were derived from the DNA. This sample holds 31,000 or so clones; 81% were observed only once. 15% of the sample belongs to the ten largest clones. The TCR originated in a man aged 25 to 40 with glioma. Material: PBMCs, obtained from a glioma patient whose treatment included an IDH1 peptide vaccine.

The CDR3 here reads CASTLGPNTEAFF. The DNA sequence is as follows: TGTGCCAGCACCCTCGGGCCCAACACTGAAGCTTTCTTT. The sequence links TRBV13 to TRBJ1-1; the D gene remains uncertain. The V end loses 7 bases and the J end loses 2 bases, and a stretch of 11 bases separates them. Taken from the germline V gene (reference sequence), the CDR1 and CDR2 loops are PRHDT and FYEKMQ. Its CDR3 holds 13 amino acids, cysteine through phenylalanine. The read is trimmed to its CDR3 DNA, 39 bases read in frame from base 1.